These 11 T cell receptor beta chains were all obtained from the same sample, sequenced in a study of T cells in Graves' hyperthyroidism and ophthalmopathy. RNA transcripts were the template for amplifying TCR beta CDR3 regions. The TCR CDR3 was amplified in a first-round RT-PCR using the HTBI primer set. TCRdb used MiXCR to reprocess the multiplex PCR reads, holding one entry per CDR3 protein. Among more than 300,000 distinct CDR3 sequences listed, about 18% were seen once. Specimen: blood. The receptor set was obtained from a man aged 18 to 30 with Graves' ophthalmopathy.

V and J are TRBV20-1 and TRBJ2-6, with a weak D call TRBD1 (5 bases). Trimming removed 1 base at V and 2 bases at J, with 18 bases between. The CDR3 is 18 residues long. In germline, CDR1 is DFQATT, CDR2 SNEGSKA (reference sequence). In nucleotides, the CDR3 is TGCAGTGCTAGAGGAGTCTCTGGGGCCAGCCCTGGGGCCAACGTCCTGACTTTC. Encoded protein: CSARGVSGASPGANVLTF.

This clonotype was counted many times. The chain joins TRBV6-1 to TRBJ2-7; TRBD1 or TRBD2 may be the D gene (5 bases each). Germline V lookup: CDR1 MNHNS, CDR2 SASEGT. There are 16 residues in the CDR3. The V end lost 6 bases, the J end lost 3 bases, and 21 bases lay between the germline ends. DNA for the CDR3: TGTGCCAGCAGCACTGAAAAGGGACGGAGGAACTACGAGCAGTACTTC. This translates into CASSTEKGRRNYEQYF.

This clonotype was seen many times. J is TRBJ1-3 and V is TRBV3-1; D ambiguous. The V and J ends lost 2 bases and 0 bases respectively, with 11 bases between them. Germline CDR1 LGHDT, CDR2 YNNKEL (reference sequence). This CDR3 spans 16 amino acids. In nucleotides, the CDR3 is TGTGCCAGCAGCCAAACTGGGGAGCTCTCTGGAAACACCATATATTTT. Residues: CASSQTGELSGNTIYF.

This clonotype showed up many times. V and J are TRBV25-1 and TRBJ2-7; no firm D call. V was pared by 4 bases and J by 0 bases, with 10 bases between. Germline lookup yields CDR1 MGHDK and CDR2 SYGVNS. CDR3 length equals 14 residues. For the CDR3, the DNA is TGTGCCAGCAGTGGCGAAAGGGACTCCTACGAGCAGTACTTC. It is translated as CASSGERDSYEQYF.

J is TRBJ1-1 and V is TRBV12-3 or TRBV12-4; 12 bases line up with TRBD1. This CDR3 has 15 residues. J lost 7 bases, V lost 6 bases, and 9 bases had no gene match. CDR3 in DNA: TGTGCCAGCAGCCCCGCCCGGGACAGGGGGCTTGAAGCTTTCTTT. Its protein is CASSPARDRGLEAFF.

This clonotype was counted at least ten times. The chain combines TRBV3-1 with TRBJ2-3, with TRBD2 matching over 12 bases. This CDR3 has 15 amino acids. The V gene end was trimmed by 0 bases and the J gene end by 8 bases; junction bases not matched to a gene: 3. The germline gives CDR1 LGHDT, CDR2 YNNKEL (reference sequence). The CDR3 DNA follows: TGTGCCAGCAGCCAAGACGGACTAGCGGGGTTTACGCAGTATTTT. Its protein product is CASSQDGLAGFTQYF.

This clonotype was observed many times. This sequence joins TRBV7-3 and TRBJ2-7; D might be TRBD1 (6 bases). This CDR3 has 14 amino acids. V lost 5 bases, J lost 0 bases, and 11 bases lay in between. Per the germline V gene, CDR1 is SGHTA and CDR2 is FQGTGA. The CDR3 bases are TGTGCCAGCAGCCCCGACAGGTTCTCCTACGAGCAGTACTTC. It yields the protein CASSPDRFSYEQYF.

V and J are TRBV18 and TRBJ2-1, with 7 bases lining up with TRBD1. J gave up 0 bases and V 0 bases, and 5 bases lay outside the gene matches. The CDR3 covers 17 residues. Germline loops: CDR1 KGHSH, CDR2 LQKENI. CDR3 DNA: TGTGCCAGCTCACCACCGGGGACAGCGAGCTCCTACAATGAGCAGTTCTTC. It yields the protein CASSPPGTASSYNEQFF.

A remark on this clonotype: An end of the junction differs from the germline gene, which may be a read error. This rearrangement joins TRBV7-9 to TRBJ2-7; TRBD2 matches 16 bases. CDR1 is SEHNR, CDR2 FQNEAQ, per germline (reference sequence). The CDR3 sequence is 18 residues long. The CDR3 coding sequence is TGCGCCAGCAGCCAAGGGGGACTAGCGGGGGGGCGGGTGGACGAGCAGTACTTC. Its translation is CASSQGGLAGGRVDEQYF.

This clonotype came up many times. The rearrangement joins TRBV10-2 to TRBJ1-1, with no clear D. CDR1 and CDR2 (germline): WSHSY, SAAADI. CDR3 size: 12 residues. The V end lost 2 bases, the J end lost 8 bases, and 9 bases lay between the germline ends. For the CDR3, the DNA is TGCGCCAGCAGTGAGGGATGGATAGAAGCTTTCTTT. Protein product: CASSEGWIEAFF.

V gene TRBV7-9 combines with J gene TRBJ2-5; no clear D gene. Trimming stripped 0 bases from V and 5 bases from J, with 7 bases between. From germline, CDR1 is SEHNR and CDR2 FQNEAQ (reference sequence). The CDR3 loop spans 13 amino acids. CDR3 sequence (DNA): TGTGCCAGCAGCTTAGCCCCTTCTGAGACCCAGTACTTC. This gives the protein CASSLAPSETQYF.